A selection of T cell receptor beta chains follows, all from one sample in a study of monozygotic twins with inflammatory bowel disease. TCRdb re-called the 5' RACE reads; every CDR3 protein appears as one record, without DNA. Here the sample table reports about 350,000 distinct CDR3 sequences. Sequencing was done on a sample of blood. These receptors were taken from a human donor with ulcerative colitis or Crohn's disease, or a healthy co-twin of an affected twin (not recorded which). Each CDR3 is given with its conserved first and last residue. Fields, in order: V gene, J gene, CDR3 protein.

V gene: TRBV12-3/TRBV12-4
J gene: TRBJ2-3
CDR3 protein: CASSHRGRGDTQYF

V gene: TRBV19
J gene: TRBJ2-2
CDR3 protein: CARADNTGELFF

V gene: TRBV10-3
J gene: TRBJ1-1
CDR3 protein: CAIRLQGASEAFF

V gene: TRBV27
J gene: TRBJ2-7
CDR3 protein: CASSSMPLAGGPYEQYF

V gene: TRBV20-1
J gene: TRBJ2-7
CDR3 protein: CSAKPGLAASSYEQYF

V gene: TRBV20-1
J gene: TRBJ2-5
CDR3 protein: CSARDIGDTQETQYF

V gene: TRBV20-1
J gene: TRBJ2-7
CDR3 protein: CSARRQGRIAYEQYF

V gene: TRBV30
J gene: TRBJ1-4
CDR3 protein: CALDRVGEKLFF

V gene: TRBV20-1
J gene: TRBJ2-7
CDR3 protein: CSARELLVVREQYF

V gene: TRBV30
J gene: TRBJ1-2
CDR3 protein: CAWSPTKQGTGYTF

V gene: TRBV28
J gene: TRBJ2-3
CDR3 protein: CASSFPRTGSNTQYF

V gene: TRBV27
J gene: TRBJ2-3
CDR3 protein: CASSSRPSPGHTDTQYF

V gene: TRBV5-1
J gene: TRBJ2-7
CDR3 protein: CASSSLYQDEQYF

V gene: TRBV20-1
J gene: TRBJ1-2
CDR3 protein: CSADPGQGIFYGYTF

V gene: TRBV24-1
J gene: TRBJ2-7
CDR3 protein: CATSDSSGRAYEQYF

V gene: TRBV5-5
J gene: TRBJ1-1
CDR3 protein: CASSLDVGGPEAFF

V gene: TRBV5-1
J gene: TRBJ2-7
CDR3 protein: CASSLGSGTGEQYF

V gene: TRBV4-1
J gene: TRBJ2-5
CDR3 protein: CASSFRADYQETQYF

V gene: TRBV6-1
J gene: TRBJ1-6
CDR3 protein: CASSPPSLGSPLHF

V gene: TRBV28
J gene: TRBJ1-5
CDR3 protein: CASGTGQGINQPQHF

V gene: TRBV5-1
J gene: TRBJ1-6
CDR3 protein: CASSLMQGGDSPLHF

V gene: TRBV9
J gene: TRBJ2-2
CDR3 protein: CASSVGGTLDTGELFF

V gene: TRBV7-3
J gene: TRBJ2-6
CDR3 protein: CASTDAGWANVLTF

V gene: TRBV28
J gene: TRBJ1-6
CDR3 protein: CATAGIYNSPLHF

V gene: TRBV4-3
J gene: TRBJ2-3
CDR3 protein: CASSQDPTVTDTQYF

V gene: TRBV29-1
J gene: TRBJ2-3
CDR3 protein: CSALGADTQYF

V gene: TRBV4-1
J gene: TRBJ2-3
CDR3 protein: CASSHPGTADTQYF

V gene: TRBV19
J gene: TRBJ1-2
CDR3 protein: CASSMWPNYGYTF

V gene: TRBV3-1
J gene: TRBJ1-4
CDR3 protein: CASSQDWGTSGKLFF

V gene: TRBV7-2
J gene: TRBJ2-6
CDR3 protein: CASGKGQGSAGANVLTF

V gene: TRBV10-3
J gene: TRBJ2-7
CDR3 protein: CAISDFDFEQYF

V gene: TRBV5-1
J gene: TRBJ2-1
CDR3 protein: CASSLAEGINEQFF

V gene: TRBV3-1
J gene: TRBJ2-3
CDR3 protein: CASSPGTSGKGTDTQYF

V gene: TRBV4-1
J gene: TRBJ2-1
CDR3 protein: CASSQLYSGSGTEQFF

V gene: TRBV28
J gene: TRBJ2-4
CDR3 protein: CASSTAGRLAKNIQYF

V gene: TRBV5-1
J gene: TRBJ2-1
CDR3 protein: CASSLGLAGLDEQFF

V gene: TRBV28
J gene: TRBJ2-7
CDR3 protein: CASRTGTQPYEQYF

V gene: TRBV6-1
J gene: TRBJ2-1
CDR3 protein: CASSDEGLAASSYNEQFF

V gene: TRBV7-2
J gene: TRBJ2-1
CDR3 protein: CASSLGRGGTRNNEQFF

V gene: TRBV18
J gene: TRBJ1-4
CDR3 protein: CASSGTANEKLFF

V gene: TRBV20-1
J gene: TRBJ1-5
CDR3 protein: CSARGGEHRDSNQPQHF

V gene: TRBV5-1
J gene: TRBJ1-2
CDR3 protein: CASSLAAKQGAGYGYTF

V gene: TRBV6-1
J gene: TRBJ2-1
CDR3 protein: CASSDSTSGDYNEQFF

V gene: TRBV30
J gene: TRBJ2-5
CDR3 protein: CAWSVDRGKTQYF

V gene: TRBV20-1
J gene: TRBJ1-2
CDR3 protein: CSARTWDGTGDGGYTF

V gene: TRBV6-5
J gene: TRBJ1-1
CDR3 protein: CASTKRQDHGSRTEAFF

V gene: TRBV10-3
J gene: TRBJ2-5
CDR3 protein: CAISRTSGTQETQYF

V gene: TRBV20-1
J gene: TRBJ2-1
CDR3 protein: CSARIGSSYNEQFF

V gene: TRBV6-1
J gene: TRBJ1-2
CDR3 protein: CASSEPPGQGWDGYTF

V gene: TRBV5-5
J gene: TRBJ1-1
CDR3 protein: CASSLGWWGNTEAFF

V gene: TRBV11-2
J gene: TRBJ1-3
CDR3 protein: CASSLQQGTLNFRNTIYF

V gene: TRBV2
J gene: TRBJ2-3
CDR3 protein: CASSEIPGQGRDTQYF

V gene: TRBV6-5
J gene: TRBJ2-3
CDR3 protein: CASSSRGGSTDTQYF

V gene: TRBV7-2
J gene: TRBJ2-2
CDR3 protein: CASSLSTGVPFPGELFF

V gene: TRBV7-2
J gene: TRBJ1-2
CDR3 protein: CASSQRGGTGYTF

V gene: TRBV10-3
J gene: TRBJ1-2
CDR3 protein: CAINHGQATNYGYTF

V gene: TRBV29-1
J gene: TRBJ2-2
CDR3 protein: CTGGTTTGELFF

V gene: TRBV7-9
J gene: TRBJ2-5
CDR3 protein: CASSLEGAGVTQYF

V gene: TRBV12-3/TRBV12-4
J gene: TRBJ1-1
CDR3 protein: CASSPFSTGVTEAFF